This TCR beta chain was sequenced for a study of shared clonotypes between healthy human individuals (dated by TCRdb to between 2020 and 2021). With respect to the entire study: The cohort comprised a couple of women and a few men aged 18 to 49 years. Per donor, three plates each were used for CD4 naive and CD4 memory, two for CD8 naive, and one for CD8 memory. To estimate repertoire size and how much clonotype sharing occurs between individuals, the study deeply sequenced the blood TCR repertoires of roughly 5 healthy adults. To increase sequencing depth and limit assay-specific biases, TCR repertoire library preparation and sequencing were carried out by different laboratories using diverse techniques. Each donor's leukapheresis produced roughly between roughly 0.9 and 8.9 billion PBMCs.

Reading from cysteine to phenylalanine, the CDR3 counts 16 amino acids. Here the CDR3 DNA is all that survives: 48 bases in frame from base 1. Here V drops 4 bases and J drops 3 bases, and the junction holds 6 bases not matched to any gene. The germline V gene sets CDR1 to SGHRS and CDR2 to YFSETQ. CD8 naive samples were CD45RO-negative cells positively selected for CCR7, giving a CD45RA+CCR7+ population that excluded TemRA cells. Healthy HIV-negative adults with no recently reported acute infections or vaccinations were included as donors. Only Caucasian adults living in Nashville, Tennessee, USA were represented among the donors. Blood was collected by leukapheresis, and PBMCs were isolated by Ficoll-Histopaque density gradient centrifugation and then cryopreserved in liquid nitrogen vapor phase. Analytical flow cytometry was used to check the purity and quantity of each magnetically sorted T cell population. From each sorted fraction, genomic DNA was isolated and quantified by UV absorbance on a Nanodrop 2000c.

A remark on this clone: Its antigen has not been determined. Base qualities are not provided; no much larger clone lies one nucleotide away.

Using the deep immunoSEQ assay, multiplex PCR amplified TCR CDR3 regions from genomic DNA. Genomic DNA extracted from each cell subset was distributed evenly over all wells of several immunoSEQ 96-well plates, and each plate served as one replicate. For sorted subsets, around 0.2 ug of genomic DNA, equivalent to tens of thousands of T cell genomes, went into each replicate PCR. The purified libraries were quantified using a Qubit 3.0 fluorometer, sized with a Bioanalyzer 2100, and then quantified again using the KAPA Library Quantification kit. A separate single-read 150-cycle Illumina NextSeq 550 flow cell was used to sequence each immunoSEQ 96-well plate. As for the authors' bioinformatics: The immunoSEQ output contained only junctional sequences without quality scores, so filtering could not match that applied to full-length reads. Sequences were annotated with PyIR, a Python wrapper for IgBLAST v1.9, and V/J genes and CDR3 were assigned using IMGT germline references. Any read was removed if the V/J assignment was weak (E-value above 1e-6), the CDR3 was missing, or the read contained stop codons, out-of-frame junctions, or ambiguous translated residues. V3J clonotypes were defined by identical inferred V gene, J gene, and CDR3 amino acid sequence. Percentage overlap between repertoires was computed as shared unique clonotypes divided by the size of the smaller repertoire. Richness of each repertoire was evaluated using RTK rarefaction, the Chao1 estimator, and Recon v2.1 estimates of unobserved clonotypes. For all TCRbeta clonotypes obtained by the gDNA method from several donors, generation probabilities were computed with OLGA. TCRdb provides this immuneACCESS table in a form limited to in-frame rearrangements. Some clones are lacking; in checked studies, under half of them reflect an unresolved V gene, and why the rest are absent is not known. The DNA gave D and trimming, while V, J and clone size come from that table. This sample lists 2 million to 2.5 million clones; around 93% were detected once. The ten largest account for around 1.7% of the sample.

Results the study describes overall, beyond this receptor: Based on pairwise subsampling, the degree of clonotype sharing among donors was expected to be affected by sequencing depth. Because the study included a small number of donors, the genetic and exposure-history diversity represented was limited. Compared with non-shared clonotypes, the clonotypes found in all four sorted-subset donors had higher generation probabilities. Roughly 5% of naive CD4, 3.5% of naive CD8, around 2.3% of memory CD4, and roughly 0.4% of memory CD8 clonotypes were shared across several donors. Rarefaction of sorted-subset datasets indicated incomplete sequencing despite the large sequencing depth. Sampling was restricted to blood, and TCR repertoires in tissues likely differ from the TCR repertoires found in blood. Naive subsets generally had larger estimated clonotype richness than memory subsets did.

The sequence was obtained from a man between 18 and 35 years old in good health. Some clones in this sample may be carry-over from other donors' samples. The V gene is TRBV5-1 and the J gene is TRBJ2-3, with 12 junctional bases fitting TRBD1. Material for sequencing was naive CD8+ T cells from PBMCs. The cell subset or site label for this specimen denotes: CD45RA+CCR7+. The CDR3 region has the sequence CASSPGQGALTDTQYF. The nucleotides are TGCGCCAGCAGCCCGGGACAGGGGGCTTTGACAGATACGCAGTATTTT. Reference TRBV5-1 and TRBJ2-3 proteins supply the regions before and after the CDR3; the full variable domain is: KAGVTQTPRYLIKTRGQQVTLSCSPISGHRSVSWYQQTPGQGLQFLFEYFSETQRNKGNFPGRFSGRQFSNSRSEMNVSTLELGDSALYLCASSPGQGALTDTQYFGPGTRLTVL.